Only a few counts were recorded for the clone carrying this T cell receptor beta chain. Its specificity is not known. Making the TCR beta libraries involved quantitative 5'-RACE with molecular barcodes. TCRdb ran MiXCR on the 5' RACE reads and lists one entry per CDR3 protein. Here the sample spans around 450,000 distinct CDR3 sequences, roughly 26% being singletons. These data are taken from a study of CD8 T cells in ankylosing spondylitis. Findings of the study overall: About 8 highly homologous variants made up a TCR beta motif, and this motif appeared characteristic of ankylosing spondylitis blood. Earlier studies detected some motif variants in reactive arthritis synovial fluid and blood.

The CDR3 extends over 16 amino acids. The V segment lost 3 bases and the J segment 6 bases; nucleotides outside the gene matches: 9. Germline CDR1 is LGHNA and CDR2 is YNFKEQ. This clonotype originated in a male donor with ankylosing spondylitis. The specimen was blood, either unsorted or a sorted T cell fraction (not recorded which). The chain employs TRBV4-2 and TRBJ2-1, with 9 bases identical to TRBD1. The CDR3 is CASSQGGTGRGNEQFF. The CDR3 DNA reads TGTGCCAGCAGCCAGGGCGGGACAGGGAGAGGCAATGAGCAGTTCTTC.